One TCR beta chain is described in this entry. Its target is unknown. Lesional scalp tissue (obtained by punch biopsy) and peripheral blood were collected from alopecia areata patients. This sample stems from a study of CD8+ T cells in alopecia areata. About the research overall: Tofacitinib administration to treated patients was oral, at 5 to 10 mg twice daily. Study findings and constraints: Sequencing of scalp samples also includes resident alphabeta T cells from normal skin.

RNA was isolated and reverse transcribed to cDNA, the sequencing template. Repertoires were generated with immunoSEQ multiplex PCR, while TCRdb's copy carries only in-frame clones and drops some. The data contain about 150,000 clones, 45% to 55% of them singletons. With 5 bases removed from V and 15 bases from J, the gap between germline ends came to 17 bases. The CDR3 sequence is 11 residues long. Germline V gene lookup returns CDR1 GTSNPN and CDR2 SVGIG (reference sequence). This receptor was obtained from a human donor with alopecia areata. V usage is TRBV30 and J usage is TRBJ2-1, with TRBD2 as a possible D gene (7 bases). The sequenced sample was CD8+ T cells sorted from blood, obtained at week 0. For the CDR3, the DNA is TGTGCCTGGGTGGTAGGGGGGGTCGGGTTCTTC. Its protein is CAWVVGGVGFF.